A selection of T cell receptor beta chains follows, all from one sample in a study of identifying expanded T cells in peripheral blood. Libraries were prepared by immunoSEQ multiplex PCR; TCRdb keeps only in-frame clonotypes and omits some of them. The sample lists about 85,000 clones, around 89% occurring once. Material for sequencing was blood. The receptor source for this set is a person aged 18 to 75 in good health. Each CDR3 is given without its conserved first and last residue.

V	J	CDR3
TRBV6-6	TRBJ1-3	ASSSQGDGNTIY
TRBV6-1	TRBJ1-1	ASSPLGAVNTEAF
TRBV6-5	TRBJ1-2	ASSPRGSVSYT
TRBV6-5	TRBJ1-2	ASSYSLDTNYGYT
TRBV5-4	TRBJ2-1	ASSPPSTHYNEQF
TRBV4-2	TRBJ2-7	ASSQAVTASNSYEQY
TRBV7-9	TRBJ2-3	ASSLIKYPQADTQY
TRBV7-9	TRBJ1-5	ASSLGRGRGQPQH
TRBV6-1	TRBJ2-5	ASSRMAETQY
TRBV29-1	TRBJ2-7	SVGRTRSYEQY
TRBV27	TRBJ2-1	ASSSRGPTGNEQF
TRBV5-4	TRBJ2-4	ASSLLASQNIQY
TRBV11-2	TRBJ1-2	ASSLSRQDYGYT
TRBV11-2	TRBJ1-3	ASSLDRGNTIY
TRBV7-6	TRBJ2-5	ASSSPGLADLGETQY
TRBV11-1	TRBJ1-2	ASSEDRGDYGYT
TRBV18	TRBJ1-2	ASSPSGGRDGYT
TRBV7-2	TRBJ2-7	ASSLEVFGSSYEQY
TRBV5-1	TRBJ1-1	ASSPGQGMNTEAF
TRBV7-8	TRBJ2-6	ASSLNLGGSSGANVLT